This T cell receptor (beta chain) originates from a study of blood T cell repertoires in COVID-19. The CDR3 loop spans 15 amino acids. Germline V gene sequence: CDR1 MDHEN, CDR2 SYDVKM. V was trimmed by 4 bases and J by 0 bases, leaving 13 bases between them. Methods used by the authors: Amplifying reference gene primers gave estimates of nucleated cell counts. Assay: immunoSEQ multiplex PCR; the TCRdb copy retains only in-frame clones and omits some. V and J calls plus clone size are reproduced from that table; the DNA served to infer D and trimming. The sample consists of about 310,000 clones, 90% of them appearing once.

This clonotype was sampled from a woman aged 40-49 years with COVID-19, enrolled during active disease. The sample taken for sequencing was peripheral blood. The rearrangement uses TRBV28 and TRBJ2-7, with D unclear. For the CDR3, the DNA is TGTGCCAGCAGTTCCGCCGGGTCCAGCTCCTACGAGCAGTACTTC. Translating gives CASSSAGSSSYEQYF.